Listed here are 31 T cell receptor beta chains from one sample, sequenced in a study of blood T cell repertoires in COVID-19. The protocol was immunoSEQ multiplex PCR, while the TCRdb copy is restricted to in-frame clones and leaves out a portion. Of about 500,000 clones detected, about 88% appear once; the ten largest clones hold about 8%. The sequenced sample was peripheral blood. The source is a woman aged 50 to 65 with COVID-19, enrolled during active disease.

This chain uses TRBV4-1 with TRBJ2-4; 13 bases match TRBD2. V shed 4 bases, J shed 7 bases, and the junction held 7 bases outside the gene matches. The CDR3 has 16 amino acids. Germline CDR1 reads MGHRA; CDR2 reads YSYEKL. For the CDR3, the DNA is TGCGCCAGCAGCCCAACTAGCGGGGGGGCCGTGAACATTCAGTACTTC. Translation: CASSPTSGGAVNIQYF.

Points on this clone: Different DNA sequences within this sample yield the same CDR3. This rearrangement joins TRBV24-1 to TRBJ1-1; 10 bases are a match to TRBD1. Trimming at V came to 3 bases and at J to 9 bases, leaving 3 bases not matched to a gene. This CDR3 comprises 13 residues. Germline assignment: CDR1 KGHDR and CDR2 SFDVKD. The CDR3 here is CATSDPDRGQAFF. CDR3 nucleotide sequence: TGTGCCACCAGTGATCCCGACAGGGGGCAAGCTTTCTTT.

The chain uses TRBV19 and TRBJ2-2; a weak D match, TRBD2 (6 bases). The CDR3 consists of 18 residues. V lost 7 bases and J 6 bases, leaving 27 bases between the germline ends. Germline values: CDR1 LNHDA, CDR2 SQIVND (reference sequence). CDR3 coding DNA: TGTGCCAGTACCCTCAGTGGAGGGTGGAGTGGAAGGGCCGGGGAGCTGTTTTTT. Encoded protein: CASTLSGGWSGRAGELFF.

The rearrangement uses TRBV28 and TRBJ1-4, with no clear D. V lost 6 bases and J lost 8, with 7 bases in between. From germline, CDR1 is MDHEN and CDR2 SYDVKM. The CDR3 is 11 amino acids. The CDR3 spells CASSPSEKLFF. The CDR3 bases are TGTGCCAGCAGCCCGTCCGAAAAACTGTTTTTT.

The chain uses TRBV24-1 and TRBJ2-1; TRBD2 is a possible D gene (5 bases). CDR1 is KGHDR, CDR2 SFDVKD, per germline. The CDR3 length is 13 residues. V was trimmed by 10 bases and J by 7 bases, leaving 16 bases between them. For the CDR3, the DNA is TGTGCCACGAGCGGACGGTATTATAATGAGCAGTTCTTC. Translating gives CATSGRYYNEQFF.

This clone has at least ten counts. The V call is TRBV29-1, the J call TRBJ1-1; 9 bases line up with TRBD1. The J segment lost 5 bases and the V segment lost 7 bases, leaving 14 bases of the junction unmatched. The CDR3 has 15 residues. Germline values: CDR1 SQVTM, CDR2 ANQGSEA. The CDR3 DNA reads TGCAGCGCAACGTTCAGGACAGGGGCCGCGACTGAAGCTTTCTTT. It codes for CSATFRTGAATEAFF. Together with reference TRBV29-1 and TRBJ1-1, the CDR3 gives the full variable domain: SAVISQKPSRDICQRGTSLTIQCQVDSQVTMMFWYRQQPGQSLTLIATANQGSEATYESGFVIDKFPISRPNLTFSTLTVSNMSPEDSSIYLCSATFRTGAATEAFFGQGTRLTVV.

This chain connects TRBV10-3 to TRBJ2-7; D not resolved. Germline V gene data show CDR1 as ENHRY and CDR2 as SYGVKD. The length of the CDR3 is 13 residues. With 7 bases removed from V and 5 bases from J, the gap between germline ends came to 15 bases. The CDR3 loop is CAITLSQAHEQYF. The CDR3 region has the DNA TGTGCCATCACGTTGAGCCAGGCCCACGAGCAGTACTTC.

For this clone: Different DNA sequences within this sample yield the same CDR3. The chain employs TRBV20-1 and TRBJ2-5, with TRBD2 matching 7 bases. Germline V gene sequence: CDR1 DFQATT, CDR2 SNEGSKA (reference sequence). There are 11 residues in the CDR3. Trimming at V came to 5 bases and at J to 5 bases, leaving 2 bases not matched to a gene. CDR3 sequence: CSALGGETQYF. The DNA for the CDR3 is TGCAGTGCTTTGGGGGGGGAGACCCAGTACTTC.

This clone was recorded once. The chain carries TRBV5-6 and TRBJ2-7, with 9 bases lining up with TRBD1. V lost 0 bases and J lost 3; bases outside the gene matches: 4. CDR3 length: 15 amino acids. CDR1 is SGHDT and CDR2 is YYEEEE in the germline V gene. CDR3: CASSLAGTGSYEQYF. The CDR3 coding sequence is TGTGCCAGCAGCTTGGCCGGGACAGGGAGCTACGAGCAGTACTTC.

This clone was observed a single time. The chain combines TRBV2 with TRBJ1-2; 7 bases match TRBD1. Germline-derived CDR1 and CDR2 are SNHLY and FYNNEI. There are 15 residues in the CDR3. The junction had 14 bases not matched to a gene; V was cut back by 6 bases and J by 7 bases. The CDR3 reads CASSVSPDRVVGYTF. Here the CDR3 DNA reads TGTGCCAGCAGCGTTTCCCCCGACAGGGTAGTTGGCTACACCTTC.

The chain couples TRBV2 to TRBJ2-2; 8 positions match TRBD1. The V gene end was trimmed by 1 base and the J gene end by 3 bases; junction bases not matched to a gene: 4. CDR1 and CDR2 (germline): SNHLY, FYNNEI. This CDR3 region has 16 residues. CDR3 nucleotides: TGTGCCAGCAGTGAAGAGCAGGGGGCTTACACCGGGGAGCTGTTTTTT. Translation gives CASSEEQGAYTGELFF.

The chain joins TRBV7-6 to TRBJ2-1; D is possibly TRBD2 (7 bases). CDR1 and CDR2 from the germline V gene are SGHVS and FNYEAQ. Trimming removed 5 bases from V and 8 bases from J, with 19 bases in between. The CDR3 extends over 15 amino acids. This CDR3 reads CASSLRGALADEQFF. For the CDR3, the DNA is TGTGCCAGCAGCCTACGGGGGGCCTTAGCCGATGAGCAGTTCTTC.

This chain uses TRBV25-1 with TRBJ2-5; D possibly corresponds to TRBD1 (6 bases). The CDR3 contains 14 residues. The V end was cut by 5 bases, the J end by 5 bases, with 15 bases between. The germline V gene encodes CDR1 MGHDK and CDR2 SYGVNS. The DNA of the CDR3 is TGTGCCAGCAGTTCAGGGATTCAGGGGGAGACCCAGTACTTC. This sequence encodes CASSSGIQGETQYF.

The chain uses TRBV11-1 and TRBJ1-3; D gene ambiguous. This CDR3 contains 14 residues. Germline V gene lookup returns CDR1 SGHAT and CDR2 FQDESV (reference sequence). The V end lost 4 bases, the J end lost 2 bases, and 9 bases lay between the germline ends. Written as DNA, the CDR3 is TGTGCCAGCAGCTCGAGGGCTACTGGAAACACCATATATTTT. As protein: CASSSRATGNTIYF.

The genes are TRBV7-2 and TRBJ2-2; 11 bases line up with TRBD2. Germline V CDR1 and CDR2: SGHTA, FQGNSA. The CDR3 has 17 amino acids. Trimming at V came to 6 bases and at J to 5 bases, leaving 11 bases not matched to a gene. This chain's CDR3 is CASSSHRLAGGTGELFF. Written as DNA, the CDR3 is TGTGCCAGCAGTTCCCACCGGCTAGCGGGGGGAACCGGGGAGCTGTTTTTT.

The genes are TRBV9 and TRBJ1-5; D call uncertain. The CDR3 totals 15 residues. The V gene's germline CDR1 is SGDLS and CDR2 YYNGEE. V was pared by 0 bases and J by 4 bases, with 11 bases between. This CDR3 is CASSVGSGLNQPQHF. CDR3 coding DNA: TGTGCCAGCAGCGTAGGGAGTGGATTGAATCAGCCCCAGCATTTT. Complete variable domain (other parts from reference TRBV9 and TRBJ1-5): DSGVTQTPKHLITATGQRVTLRCSPRSGDLSVYWYQQSLDQGLQFLIQYYNGEERAKGNILERFSAQQFPDLHSELNLSSLELGDSALYFCASSVGSGLNQPQHFGDGTRLSIL.

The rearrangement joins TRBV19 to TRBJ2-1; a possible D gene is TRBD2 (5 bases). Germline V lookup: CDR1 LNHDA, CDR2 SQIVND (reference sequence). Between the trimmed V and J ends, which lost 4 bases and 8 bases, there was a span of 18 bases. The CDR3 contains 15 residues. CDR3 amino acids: CASSRSSRGAYEQFF. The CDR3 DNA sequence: TGTGCCAGTAGTAGGAGTTCACGGGGAGCCTATGAGCAGTTCTTC.

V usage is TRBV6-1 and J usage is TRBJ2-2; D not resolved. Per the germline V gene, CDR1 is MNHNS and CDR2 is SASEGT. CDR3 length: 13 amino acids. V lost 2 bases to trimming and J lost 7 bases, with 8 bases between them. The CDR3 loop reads CASSESNGGELFF. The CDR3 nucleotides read TGTGCCAGCAGTGAATCGAACGGCGGGGAGCTGTTTTTT.

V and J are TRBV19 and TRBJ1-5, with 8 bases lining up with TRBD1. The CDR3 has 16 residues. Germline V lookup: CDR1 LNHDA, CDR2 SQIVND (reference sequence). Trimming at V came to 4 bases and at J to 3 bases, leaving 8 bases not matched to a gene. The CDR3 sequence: CASSTRQGQSNQPQHF. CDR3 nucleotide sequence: TGTGCCAGTAGTACCCGACAGGGGCAATCCAATCAGCCCCAGCATTTT.

CDR3 sequence: CASSPRTGSEVWGYNEQFF. CDR3 in DNA: TGTGCCAGCAGCCCTCGGACAGGGTCAGAGGTGTGGGGCTACAATGAGCAGTTCTTC. V gene TRBV7-9 combines with J gene TRBJ2-1, with 8 nucleotides matching TRBD1. Germline trimming cut 5 bases from V and 3 bases from J; bases unmatched to any gene: 18. The germline CDR1 and CDR2 sequences are SEHNR and FQNEAQ (reference sequence). This CDR3 has 19 residues.

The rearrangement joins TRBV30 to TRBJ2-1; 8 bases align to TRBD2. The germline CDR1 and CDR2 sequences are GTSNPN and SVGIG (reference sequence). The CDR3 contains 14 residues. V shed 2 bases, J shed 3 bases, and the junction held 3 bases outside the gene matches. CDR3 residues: CAWSSGTSYNEQFF. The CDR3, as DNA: TGTGCCTGGAGTTCAGGGACTAGCTACAATGAGCAGTTCTTC.

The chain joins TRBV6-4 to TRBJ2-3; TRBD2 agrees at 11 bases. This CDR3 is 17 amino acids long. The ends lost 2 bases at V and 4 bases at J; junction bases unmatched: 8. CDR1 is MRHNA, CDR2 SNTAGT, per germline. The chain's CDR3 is CASSDTFTSGGPDTQYF. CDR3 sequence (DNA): TGTGCCAGCAGTGACACGTTCACTAGCGGGGGACCAGATACGCAGTATTTT.

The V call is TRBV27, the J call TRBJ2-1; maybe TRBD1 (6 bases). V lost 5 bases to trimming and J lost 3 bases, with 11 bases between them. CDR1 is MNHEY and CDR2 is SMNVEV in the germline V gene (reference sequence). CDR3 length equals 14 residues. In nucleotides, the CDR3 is TGTGCCAGCAGTCCAATGGACAGCTACAATGAGCAGTTCTTC. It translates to CASSPMDSYNEQFF.

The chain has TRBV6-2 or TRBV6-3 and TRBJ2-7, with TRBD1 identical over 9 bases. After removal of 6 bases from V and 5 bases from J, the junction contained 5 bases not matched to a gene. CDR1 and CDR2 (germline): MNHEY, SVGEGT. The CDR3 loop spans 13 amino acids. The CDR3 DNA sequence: TGTGCCAGCAGCATAACAGGGGGCAACGAGCAGTACTTC. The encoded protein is CASSITGGNEQYF.

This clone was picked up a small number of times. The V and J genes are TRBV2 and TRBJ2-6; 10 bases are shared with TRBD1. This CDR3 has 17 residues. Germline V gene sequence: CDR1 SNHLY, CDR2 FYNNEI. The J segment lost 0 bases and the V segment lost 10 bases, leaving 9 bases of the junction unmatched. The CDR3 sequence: CATWPGQGISGANVLTF. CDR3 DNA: TGTGCCACCTGGCCGGGACAGGGGATCTCTGGGGCCAACGTCCTGACTTTC.

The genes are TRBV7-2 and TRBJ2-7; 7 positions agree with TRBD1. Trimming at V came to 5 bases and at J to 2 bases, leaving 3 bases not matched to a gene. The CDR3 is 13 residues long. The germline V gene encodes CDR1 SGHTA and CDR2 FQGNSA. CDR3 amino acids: CASSLTGTYEQYF. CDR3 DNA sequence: TGTGCCAGCAGCCTGACAGGGACCTACGAGCAGTACTTC.

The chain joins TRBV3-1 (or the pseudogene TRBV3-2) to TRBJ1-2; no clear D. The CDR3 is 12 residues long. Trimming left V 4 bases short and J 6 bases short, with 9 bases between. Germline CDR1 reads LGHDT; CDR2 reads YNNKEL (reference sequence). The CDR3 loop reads CASSLPPDGYTF. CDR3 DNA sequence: TGTGCCAGCAGCCTCCCCCCCGATGGCTACACCTTC.

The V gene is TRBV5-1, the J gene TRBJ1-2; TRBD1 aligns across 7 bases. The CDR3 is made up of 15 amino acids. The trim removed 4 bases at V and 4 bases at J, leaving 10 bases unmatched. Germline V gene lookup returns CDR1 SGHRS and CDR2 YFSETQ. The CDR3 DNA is TGCGCCAGCAGCCTGGACGGGACAGACTTCTATGGCTACACCTTC. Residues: CASSLDGTDFYGYTF. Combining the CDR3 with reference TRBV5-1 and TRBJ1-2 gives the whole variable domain KAGVTQTPRYLIKTRGQQVTLSCSPISGHRSVSWYQQTPGQGLQFLFEYFSETQRNKGNFPGRFSGRQFSNSRSEMNVSTLELGDSALYLCASSLDGTDFYGYTFGSGTRLTVV.

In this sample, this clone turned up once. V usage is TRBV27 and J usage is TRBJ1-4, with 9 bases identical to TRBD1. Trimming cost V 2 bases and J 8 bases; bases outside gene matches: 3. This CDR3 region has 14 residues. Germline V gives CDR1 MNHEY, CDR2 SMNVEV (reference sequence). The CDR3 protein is CASSLIGTGEKLFF. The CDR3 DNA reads TGTGCCAGCAGTTTAATCGGGACAGGGGAAAAACTGTTTTTT.

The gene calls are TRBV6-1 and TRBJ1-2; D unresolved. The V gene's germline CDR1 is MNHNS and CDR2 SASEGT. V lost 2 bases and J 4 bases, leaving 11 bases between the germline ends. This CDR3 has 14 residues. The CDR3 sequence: CASSERAWSYGYTF. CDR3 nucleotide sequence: TGTGCCAGCAGTGAACGAGCCTGGTCCTATGGCTACACCTTC.

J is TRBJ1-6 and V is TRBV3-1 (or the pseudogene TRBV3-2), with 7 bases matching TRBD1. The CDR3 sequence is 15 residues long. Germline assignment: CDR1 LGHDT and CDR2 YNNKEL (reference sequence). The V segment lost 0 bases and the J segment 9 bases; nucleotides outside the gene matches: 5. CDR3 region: CASSQEGQDTSPLHF. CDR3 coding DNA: TGTGCCAGCAGCCAAGAAGGACAGGATACTTCACCCCTCCACTTT.